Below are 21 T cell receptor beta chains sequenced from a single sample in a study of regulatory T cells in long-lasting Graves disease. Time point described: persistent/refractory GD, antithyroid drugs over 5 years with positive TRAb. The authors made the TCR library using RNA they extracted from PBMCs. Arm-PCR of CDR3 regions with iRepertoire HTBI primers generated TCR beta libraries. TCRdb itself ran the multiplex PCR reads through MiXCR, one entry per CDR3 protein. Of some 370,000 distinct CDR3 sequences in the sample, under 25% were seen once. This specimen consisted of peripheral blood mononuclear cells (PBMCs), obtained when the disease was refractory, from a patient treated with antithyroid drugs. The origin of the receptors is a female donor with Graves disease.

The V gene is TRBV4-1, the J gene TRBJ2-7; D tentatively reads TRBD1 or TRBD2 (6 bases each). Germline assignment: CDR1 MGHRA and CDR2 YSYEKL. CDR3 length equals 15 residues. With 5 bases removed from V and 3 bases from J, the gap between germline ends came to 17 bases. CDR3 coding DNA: TGCGCCAGCAGCTTGGGGGCTAGCGAATTCTACGAGCAGTACTTC. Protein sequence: CASSLGASEFYEQYF.

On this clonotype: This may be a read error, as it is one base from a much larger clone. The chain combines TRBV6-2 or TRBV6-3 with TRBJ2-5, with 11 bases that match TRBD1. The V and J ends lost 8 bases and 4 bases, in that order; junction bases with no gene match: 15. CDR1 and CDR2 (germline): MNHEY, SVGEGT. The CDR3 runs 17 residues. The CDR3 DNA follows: TGTGCCAGCGGTGAGGGCCTCCGGACAGGGGGCGCAGAGACCCAGTACTTC. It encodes CASGEGLRTGGAETQYF.

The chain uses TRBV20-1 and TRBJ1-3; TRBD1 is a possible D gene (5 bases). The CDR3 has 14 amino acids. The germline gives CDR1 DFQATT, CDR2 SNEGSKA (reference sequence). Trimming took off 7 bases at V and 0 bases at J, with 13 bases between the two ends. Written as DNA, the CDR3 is TGCAGTGTGGCCTCGGGGGGCTCTGGAAACACCATATATTTT. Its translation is CSVASGGSGNTIYF.

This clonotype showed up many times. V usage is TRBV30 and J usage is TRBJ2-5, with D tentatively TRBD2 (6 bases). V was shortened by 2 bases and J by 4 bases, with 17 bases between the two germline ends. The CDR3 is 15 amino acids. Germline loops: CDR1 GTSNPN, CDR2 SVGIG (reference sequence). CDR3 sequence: CAWSIPGLGGETQYF. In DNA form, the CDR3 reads TGTGCCTGGAGTATCCCGGGCCTGGGAGGAGAGACCCAGTACTTC. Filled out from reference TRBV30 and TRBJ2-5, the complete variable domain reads SQTIHQWPATLVQPVGSPLSLECTVEGTSNPNLYWYRQAAGRGLQLLFYSVGIGQISSEVPQNLSASRPQDRQFILSSKKLLLSDSGFYLCAWSIPGLGGETQYFGPGTRLLVL.

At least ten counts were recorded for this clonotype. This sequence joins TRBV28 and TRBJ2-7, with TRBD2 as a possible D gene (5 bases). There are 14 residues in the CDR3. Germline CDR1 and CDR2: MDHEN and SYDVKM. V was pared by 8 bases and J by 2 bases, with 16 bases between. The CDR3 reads CASGTADRAYEQYF. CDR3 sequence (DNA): TGTGCCAGCGGAACAGCGGACCGTGCCTACGAGCAGTACTTC.

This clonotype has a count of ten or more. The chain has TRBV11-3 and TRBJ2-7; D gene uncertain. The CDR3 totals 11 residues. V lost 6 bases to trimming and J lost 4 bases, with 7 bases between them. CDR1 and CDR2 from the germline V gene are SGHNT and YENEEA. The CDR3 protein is CASSPFYEQYF. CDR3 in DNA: TGTGCCAGCAGTCCTTTTTACGAGCAGTACTTC.

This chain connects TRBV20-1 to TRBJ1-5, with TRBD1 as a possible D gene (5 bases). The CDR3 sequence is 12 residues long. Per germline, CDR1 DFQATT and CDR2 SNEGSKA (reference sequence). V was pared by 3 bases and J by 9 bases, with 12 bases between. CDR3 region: CSARWGDGPQHF. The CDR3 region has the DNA TGCAGTGCTAGGTGGGGGGACGGGCCCCAGCATTTT.

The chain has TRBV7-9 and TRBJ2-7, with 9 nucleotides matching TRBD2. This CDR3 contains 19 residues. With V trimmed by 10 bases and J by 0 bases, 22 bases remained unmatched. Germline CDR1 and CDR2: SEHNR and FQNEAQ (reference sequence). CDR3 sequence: CAIQYLGASGKRSSYEQYF. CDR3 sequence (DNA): TGTGCCATCCAATATTTAGGGGCTAGCGGGAAACGAAGCTCCTACGAGCAGTACTTC.

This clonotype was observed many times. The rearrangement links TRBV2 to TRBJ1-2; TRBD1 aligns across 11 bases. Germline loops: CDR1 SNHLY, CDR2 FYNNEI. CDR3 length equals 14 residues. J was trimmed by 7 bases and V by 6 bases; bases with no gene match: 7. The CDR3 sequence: CASRTGQGARGYTF. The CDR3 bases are TGTGCCAGCAGAACTGGACAGGGGGCGCGTGGCTACACCTTC.

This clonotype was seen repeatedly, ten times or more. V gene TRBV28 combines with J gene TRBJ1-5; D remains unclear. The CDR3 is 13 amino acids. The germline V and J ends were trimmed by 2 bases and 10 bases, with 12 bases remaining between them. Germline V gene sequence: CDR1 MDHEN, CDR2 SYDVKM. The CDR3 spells CASSLPAPGPQHF. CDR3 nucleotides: TGTGCCAGCAGTTTACCAGCCCCCGGACCCCAGCATTTT.

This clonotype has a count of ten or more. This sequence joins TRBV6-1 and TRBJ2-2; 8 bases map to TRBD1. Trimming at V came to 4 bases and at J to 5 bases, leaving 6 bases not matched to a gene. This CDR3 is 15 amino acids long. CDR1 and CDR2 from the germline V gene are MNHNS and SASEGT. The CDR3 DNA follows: TGTGCCAGCAGTGCCGTGACAGGGGTTACCGGGGAGCTGTTTTTT. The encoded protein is CASSAVTGVTGELFF.

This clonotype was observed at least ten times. DNA for the CDR3: TGCAGTGCTAGGGCCGGGGTAGACGAGGGCTACACCTTC. Protein: CSARAGVDEGYTF. The chain is built from TRBV20-1 and TRBJ1-2; D is undetermined. Germline V gene lookup returns CDR1 DFQATT and CDR2 SNEGSKA (reference sequence). With 3 bases removed from V and 8 bases from J, the gap between germline ends came to 16 bases. The CDR3 consists of 13 residues.

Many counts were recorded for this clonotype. The CDR3 sequence: CASSDTGDSDTGELFF. Here the CDR3 DNA reads TGTGCCAGCAGTGACACAGGGGACTCTGACACCGGGGAGCTGTTTTTT. This sequence joins TRBV6-2 or TRBV6-3 and TRBJ2-2, with D possibly TRBD1 on 7 matching bases. Germline V CDR1 and CDR2: MNHEY, SVGEGT. V was pared by 5 bases and J by 3 bases, with 16 bases between. The CDR3 runs to 16 residues.

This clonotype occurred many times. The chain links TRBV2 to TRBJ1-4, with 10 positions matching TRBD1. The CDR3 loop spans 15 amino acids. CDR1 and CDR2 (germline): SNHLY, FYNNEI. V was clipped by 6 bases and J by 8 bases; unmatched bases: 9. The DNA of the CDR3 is TGTGCCAGCAGCGGGACAGGGGCCCCCGGCGAAAAACTGTTTTTT. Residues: CASSGTGAPGEKLFF.

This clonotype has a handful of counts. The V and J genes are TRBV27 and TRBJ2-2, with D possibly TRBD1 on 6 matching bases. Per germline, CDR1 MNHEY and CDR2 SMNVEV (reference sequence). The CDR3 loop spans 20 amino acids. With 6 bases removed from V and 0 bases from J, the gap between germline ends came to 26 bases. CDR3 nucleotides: TGTGCCAGCAGCTCTCTACGGGCAGGGACAAATCCCCCGAACACCGGGGAGCTGTTTTTT. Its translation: CASSSLRAGTNPPNTGELFF.

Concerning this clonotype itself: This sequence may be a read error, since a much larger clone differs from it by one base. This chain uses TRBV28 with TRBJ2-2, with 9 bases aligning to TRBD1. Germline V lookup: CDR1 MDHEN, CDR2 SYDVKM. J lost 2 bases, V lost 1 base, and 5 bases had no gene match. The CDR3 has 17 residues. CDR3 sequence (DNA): TGTGCCAGCAGTTTATTGGGGACAGGGCTAAACACCGGGGAGCTGTTTTTT. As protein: CASSLLGTGLNTGELFF.

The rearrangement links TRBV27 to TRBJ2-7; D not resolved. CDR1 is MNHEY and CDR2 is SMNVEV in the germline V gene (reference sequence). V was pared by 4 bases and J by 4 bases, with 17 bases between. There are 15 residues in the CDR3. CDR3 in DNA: TGTGCCAGCAGTTCTCCAGGCTCCCGTGGATACGAGCAGTACTTC. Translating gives CASSSPGSRGYEQYF.

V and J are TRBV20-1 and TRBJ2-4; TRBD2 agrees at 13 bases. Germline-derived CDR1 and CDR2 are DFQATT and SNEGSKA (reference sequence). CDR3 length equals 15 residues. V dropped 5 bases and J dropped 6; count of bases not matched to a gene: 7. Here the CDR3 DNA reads TGCAGTGCTGGGACCGGGACTAGCGGGGTAAACATTCAGTACTTC. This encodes CSAGTGTSGVNIQYF.

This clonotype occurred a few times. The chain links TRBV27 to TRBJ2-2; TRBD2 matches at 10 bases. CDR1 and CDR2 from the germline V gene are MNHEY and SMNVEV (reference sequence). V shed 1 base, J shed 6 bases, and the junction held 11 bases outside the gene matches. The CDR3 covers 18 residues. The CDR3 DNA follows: TGTGCCAGCAGTTTATTGACCCTAGCGGGAGTTAAGGCCGGGGAGCTGTTTTTT. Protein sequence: CASSLLTLAGVKAGELFF.

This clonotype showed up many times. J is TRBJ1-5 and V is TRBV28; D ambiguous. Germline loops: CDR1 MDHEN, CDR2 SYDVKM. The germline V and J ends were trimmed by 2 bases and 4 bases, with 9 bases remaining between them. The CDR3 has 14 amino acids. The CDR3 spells CASSLDQENQPQHF. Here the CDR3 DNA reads TGTGCCAGCAGTTTAGATCAGGAAAATCAGCCCCAGCATTTT.

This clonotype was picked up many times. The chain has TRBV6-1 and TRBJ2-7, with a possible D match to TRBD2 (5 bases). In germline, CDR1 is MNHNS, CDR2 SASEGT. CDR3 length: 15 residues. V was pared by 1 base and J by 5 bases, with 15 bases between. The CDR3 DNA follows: TGTGCCAGCAGTGAAGTTGCTTTCGGGGTCAACGAGCAGTACTTC. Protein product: CASSEVAFGVNEQYF.